This T cell receptor (beta chain) stems from a study of T cell responses to AZD1222 COVID-19 vaccine. Study findings and constraints: Seropositive at baseline were only six AZD1222 recipients.

In regard to this clone: Its target is unknown.

Libraries were prepared by immunoSEQ multiplex PCR; TCRdb keeps only in-frame clonotypes and omits some of them. The table records fewer than 130,000 clones, around 90% of them present only once. The CDR3 length is 14 residues. Trimming removed 5 bases at V and 0 bases at J, with 7 bases between. Germline lookup yields CDR1 LNHDA and CDR2 SQIVND (reference sequence). The study pooled second doses at about 4 or about 12 weeks. The receptor was derived from an adult who received the AZD1222 COVID-19 vaccine. The specimen was peripheral blood, collected 28 days after the second AZD1222 dose. The V gene is TRBV19, the J gene TRBJ2-2; no firm D call. The CDR3 sequence: CASSSAANTGELFF. The CDR3 bases are TGTGCCAGTAGTTCGGCAGCGAACACCGGGGAGCTGTTTTTT.